What follows is one TCR beta chain and its context. This record belongs to a study of T cell changes during pregnancy in multiple sclerosis. CDR3 size: 15 residues. The germline V gene encodes CDR1 SGDLS and CDR2 YYNGEE. V trimming: 5 bases; J trimming: 6 bases; junction bases outside the gene matches: 12. Only in-frame clones appear in the TCRdb table, and some are missing; sequencing was by immunoSEQ multiplex PCR. In the table there are over 70,000 clones, over 90% of which are singletons. Sequences were derived from peripheral blood, sampled in the third trimester of pregnancy. The receptor's source is a female donor with multiple sclerosis, enrolled in a pregnancy study. The chain uses TRBV9 and TRBJ1-2; TRBD1 aligns across 8 bases. This CDR3 is CASSFRTGRQDGYTF. The CDR3 coding sequence is TGTGCCAGCAGTTTCAGGACAGGGAGACAAGATGGCTACACCTTC.